A selection of T cell receptor beta chains follows, all from one sample in a study of radiotherapy plus CTLA-4 blockade in lung cancer. Sequenced by immunoSEQ multiplex PCR; TCRdb stores in-frame clones only, minus some. The table lists 45,000 to 55,000 clones, roughly three quarters of them singletons. Sequenced material: peripheral blood, taken from a patient treated with radiotherapy plus ipilimumab. Receptor source: a human donor with non-small cell lung cancer who had stable disease on radiotherapy plus ipilimumab. Both conserved end residues are part of each CDR3. Each record gives: J gene, clone size, D gene, V gene, CDR3 protein, CDR3 DNA. A D gene is named only where the DNA matches it firmly. Expanded clones are given a class, and other clones once, few, many or no size at all.

>TRBJ2-5|NA|NA|TRBV4-1
CASSQVGRQETQYF
TGCGCCAGCAGCCAAGTGGGCAGACAAGAGACCCAGTACTTC
>TRBJ1-6|NA|NA|TRBV9
CASSVEPIGYNSPLHF
TGTGCCAGCAGCGTAGAGCCTATTGGGTATAATTCACCCCTCCACTTT
>TRBJ1-5|NA|TRBD1|TRBV4-3
CASSPGGGGSQPQHF
TGCGCCAGCAGCCCCGGGGGAGGGGGCAGTCAGCCCCAGCATTTT
>TRBJ2-5|NA|TRBD1|TRBV10-1
CASSPGQGVLETQYF
TGCGCCAGCAGCCCCGGACAGGGCGTCTTGGAGACCCAGTACTTC
>TRBJ1-2|few|TRBD1|TRBV7-3
CASSSPTTRTGNYGYTF
TGTGCCAGCAGCTCCCCTACAACACGGACAGGCAACTATGGCTACACCTTC
>TRBJ1-4|NA|TRBD1|TRBV9
CASSPRTGGLTNEKLFF
TGTGCCAGCAGCCCTCGGACAGGGGGGCTTACTAATGAAAAACTGTTTTTT
>TRBJ1-2|few|NA|TRBV10-1
CASSDGQNYGYTF
TGCGCCAGCAGTGATGGGCAGAACTATGGCTACACCTTC
>TRBJ2-3|NA|NA|TRBV27
CATRYWGGSTDTQYF
TGTGCCACAAGGTACTGGGGTGGAAGTACAGATACGCAGTATTTT
>TRBJ2-3|NA|NA|TRBV19
CASSILALVDTQYF
TGTGCCAGTAGTATCCTGGCCCTCGTCGATACGCAGTATTTT
>TRBJ1-6|NA|NA|TRBV14
CASSQEETFYNSPLHF
TGTGCCAGCAGCCAAGAGGAGACATTCTATAATTCACCCCTCCACTTT
>TRBJ1-5|NA|NA|TRBV7-2
CASRKTSSNQPQHF
TGTGCCAGCAGGAAGACATCGAGCAATCAGCCCCAGCATTTT
>TRBJ2-5|NA|NA|TRBV2
CASSEGPDSFETQYF
TGTGCCAGCAGTGAAGGCCCCGACAGTTTCGAGACCCAGTACTTC
>TRBJ1-2|NA|TRBD1|TRBV5-5
CASSPERDRAYGYTF
TGTGCCAGCAGCCCCGAACGTGACAGGGCCTATGGCTACACCTTC
>TRBJ2-4|NA|NA|TRBV5-1
CASSLAPWVAKNIQYF
TGCGCCAGCAGCTTGGCGCCTTGGGTAGCCAAAAACATTCAGTACTTC
>TRBJ1-1|NA|NA|TRBV19
CASKRAPRPPGFKGVNTEAFF
TGTGCCAGTAAAAGGGCCCCTCGGCCCCCTGGTTTCAAGGGGGTAAACACTGAAGCTTTCTTT
>TRBJ2-2|once|NA|TRBV6-1
CASVLVLANTGELFF
TGTGCCAGCGTCCTCGTACTAGCGAACACCGGGGAGCTGTTTTTT
>TRBJ2-1|NA|TRBD2|TRBV10-3
CAISPGGVVHEQFF
TGTGCCATCAGTCCGGGGGGGGTTGTCCATGAGCAGTTCTTC
>TRBJ1-5|NA|NA|TRBV4-2
CASSQDIGGHNQPQHF
TGTGCCAGCAGCCAAGATATAGGGGGGCACAATCAGCCCCAGCATTTT
>TRBJ2-2|NA|NA|TRBV7-9
CASSQRVSNTGELFF
TGTGCCAGCAGCCAACGGGTTTCTAACACCGGGGAGCTGTTTTTT
>TRBJ1-2|NA|NA|TRBV27
CASSLFPLANYGYTF
TGTGCCAGCAGTTTGTTTCCCTTAGCTAACTATGGCTACACCTTC
>TRBJ1-2|NA|NA|TRBV10-3
CAIGESSGYTF
TGTGCCATCGGGGAATCTTCCGGCTACACCTTC
>TRBJ2-5|few|TRBD2|TRBV5-4
CASSPPGRGGETQYF
TGTGCCAGCAGCCCCCCGGGGAGGGGCGGGGAGACCCAGTACTTC
>TRBJ1-6|NA|NA|TRBV28
CASSPPQGFVDSPLHF
TGTGCCAGCAGTCCACCTCAGGGGTTTGTTGATTCACCCCTCCACTTT
>TRBJ1-5|NA|NA|TRBV5-4
CASSFRPTRTVRNQPQHF
TGTGCCAGCAGCTTCCGGCCTACAAGGACAGTCCGCAATCAGCCCCAGCATTTT
>TRBJ1-5|NA|TRBD1|TRBV18
CASSGTGSSNQPQHF
TGTGCCAGCTCCGGGACAGGTTCGAGCAATCAGCCCCAGCATTTT
>TRBJ1-5|NA|NA|TRBV2
CASSRGGGRVGQPQHF
TGTGCCAGCAGTCGGGGAGGAGGCAGGGTAGGACAGCCCCAGCATTTT
>TRBJ2-7|NA|TRBD2|TRBV5-1
CASSLGLAGSLDSYEQYF
TGCGCCAGCAGCTTGGGACTAGCGGGGTCCCTTGACTCCTACGAGCAGTACTTC
>TRBJ1-2|NA|NA|TRBV6-5
CASSNTRGGDYGYTF
TGTGCCAGCAGTAATACACGTGGGGGGGACTATGGCTACACCTTC
>TRBJ1-5|NA|TRBD1|TRBV28
CASSLGDRDVQPQHF
TGTGCCAGCAGTCTAGGGGACAGGGATGTTCAGCCCCAGCATTTT
>TRBJ2-7|many|NA|TRBV6-6
CASSPRADWAYEQYF
TGTGCCAGCAGTCCCCGGGCGGATTGGGCCTACGAGCAGTACTTC
>TRBJ1-5|few|TRBD1|TRBV30
CAWSGGLGTGVSPPNQPQHF
TGTGCCTGGAGTGGTGGGTTGGGGACAGGGGTCTCCCCCCCCAATCAGCCCCAGCATTTT
>TRBJ1-3|few|NA|TRBV28
CASSFPTPRSGNTIYF
TGTGCCAGCAGTTTCCCGACACCACGCTCTGGAAACACCATATATTTT
>TRBJ2-5|NA|NA|TRBV14
CASSQDFGQETQYF
TGTGCCAGCAGCCAAGATTTCGGACAAGAGACCCAGTACTTC
>TRBJ1-1|NA|NA|TRBV4-1
CASSQGWTSNTEAFF
TGCGCCAGCAGCCAAGGATGGACCTCTAACACTGAAGCTTTCTTT
>TRBJ1-6|NA|NA|TRBV4-1
CASSHHEGYYNSPLHF
TGCGCCAGCAGCCACCACGAGGGATACTATAATTCACCCCTCCACTTT
>TRBJ2-1|once|NA|TRBV6-7
CASSPLTGTYNEQFF
TGTGCCAGCAGTCCACTGACAGGCACCTACAATGAGCAGTTCTTC
>TRBJ2-3|NA|NA|TRBV6-5
CASSRTGDTQYF
TGTGCCAGCAGCCGTACAGGAGATACGCAGTATTTT
>TRBJ1-2|NA|NA|TRBV6-4
CASSDSTTGNYGYTF
TGTGCCAGCAGTGACTCAACCACAGGGAACTATGGCTACACCTTC
>TRBJ1-2|NA|TRBD1|TRBV9
CASTRGQGGGYTF
TGTGCCAGCACCAGGGGGCAGGGAGGCGGCTACACCTTC
>TRBJ2-2|NA|NA|TRBV19
CASQFGGLINTGELFF
TGTGCCAGCCAGTTCGGGGGTCTGATAAACACCGGGGAGCTGTTTTTT
>TRBJ2-2|NA|TRBD1|TRBV6-1
CASKTGVGNTGELFF
TGTGCCAGCAAGACAGGGGTCGGAAACACCGGGGAGCTGTTTTTT
>TRBJ1-1|NA|NA|TRBV2
CASSGSWVTEAFF
TGTGCCAGCAGCGGGAGTTGGGTCACTGAAGCTTTCTTT
>TRBJ1-1|NA|NA|TRBV14
CASSLIGQGNTEAFF
TGTGCCAGCAGCCTGATTGGACAAGGGAACACTGAAGCTTTCTTT
>TRBJ1-2|NA|NA|TRBV19
CASSILTGSMRGYTF
TGTGCCAGTAGTATACTTACAGGATCGATGAGGGGCTACACCTTC
>TRBJ2-4|NA|NA|TRBV4-3
CASSQDSISVTKNIQYF
TGCGCCAGCAGCCAAGATTCGATATCCGTAACCAAAAACATTCAGTACTTC
>TRBJ2-3|NA|NA|TRBV7-2
CASSLDQGITDTQYF
TGTGCCAGCAGCTTAGACCAGGGAATCACAGATACGCAGTATTTT
>TRBJ2-3|once|NA|TRBV2
CASSEEGPSRDTQYF
TGTGCCAGCAGTGAAGAAGGGCCTAGCAGAGATACGCAGTATTTT
>TRBJ1-2|NA|TRBD1|TRBV5-4
CASSKTGTGRYGYTF
TGTGCCAGCAGCAAAACCGGGACAGGCCGCTATGGCTACACCTTC
>TRBJ2-3|NA|NA|TRBV5-1
CASSLAQRADTQYF
TGCGCCAGCAGCTTGGCGCAGAGGGCAGATACGCAGTATTTT
>TRBJ2-1|NA|NA|TRBV10-1
CASSESTRTNEQFF
TGCGCCAGCAGTGAGTCGACCAGAACCAATGAGCAGTTCTTC
>TRBJ2-2|NA|NA|TRBV15
CATSRGKSGATGELFF
TGTGCCACCAGCAGAGGGAAGTCAGGGGCCACCGGGGAGCTGTTTTTT